Following are 27 T cell receptor beta chains from one sample sequenced in a study of blood T cell repertoires in COVID-19. Libraries were prepared by immunoSEQ multiplex PCR; TCRdb keeps only in-frame clonotypes and omits some of them. In the table there are some 280,000 clones, around 90% of which are singletons. The specimen sequenced was peripheral blood. These TCRs come from a woman between 40 and 55 years old who had recovered from COVID-19.

The chain joins TRBV5-8 to TRBJ2-1; the match to TRBD1 covers 8 bases. Germline V gives CDR1 SGHTS, CDR2 YDEGEE. Trimming cost V 3 bases and J 1 base; bases outside gene matches: 6. The CDR3 extends over 16 amino acids. The CDR3 loop reads CASSSLGQASYNEQFF. The CDR3 DNA is TGTGCCAGCAGCTCCTTGGGACAGGCGTCCTACAATGAGCAGTTCTTC.

This sequence joins TRBV28 and TRBJ2-3, with TRBD2 matching 7 bases. CDR3 length: 16 amino acids. Losses at the gene ends were 6 bases for V and 4 bases for J; bases not matched to a gene: 13. Germline V gives CDR1 MDHEN, CDR2 SYDVKM. CDR3 region: CASSLTSEGFSDTQYF. CDR3 sequence (DNA): TGTGCCAGCAGCCTCACTAGCGAGGGGTTTTCAGATACGCAGTATTTT.

The chain links TRBV9 to TRBJ2-7, with TRBD2 matching 7 bases. Germline CDR1 and CDR2: SGDLS and YYNGEE. V trimming: 4 bases; J trimming: 2 bases; junction bases outside the gene matches: 9. This CDR3 is built from 15 residues. Here the CDR3 DNA reads TGTGCCAGCAGCCATCATCTAGCGGCTACCTACGAGCAGTACTTC. Translated: CASSHHLAATYEQYF. Looking up the rest from reference TRBV9 and TRBJ2-7 gives the full variable domain: DSGVTQTPKHLITATGQRVTLRCSPRSGDLSVYWYQQSLDQGLQFLIQYYNGEERAKGNILERFSAQQFPDLHSELNLSSLELGDSALYFCASSHHLAATYEQYFGPGTRLTVT.

The rearrangement links TRBV24-1 to TRBJ2-7, with D maybe TRBD1 (6 bases). The CDR3 consists of 15 residues. Germline lookup yields CDR1 KGHDR and CDR2 SFDVKD. The ends were cut back, 2 bases at V and 2 bases at J, with 12 bases in the middle. The CDR3 DNA follows: TGTGCCACCAGTGATTCAAAAGGGGGTACCTACGAGCAGTACTTC. This gives the protein CATSDSKGGTYEQYF.

Comments on this clone: Other DNA sequences within the sample encode an identical CDR3. The chain recombines TRBV6-5 with TRBJ1-5; D remains ambiguous. The CDR3 spans 15 residues. CDR1 and CDR2 (germline): MNHEY, SVGAGI. Trimming removed 0 bases at V and 0 bases at J, with 6 bases between. The CDR3 protein is CASSYSRYSNQPQHF. CDR3 DNA: TGTGCCAGCAGTTACTCCAGGTATAGCAATCAGCCCCAGCATTTT.

The CDR3 nucleotides are TGTGCCAGCAGCCAATTACCTAGCGGAAATTACAATGAGCAGTTCTTC. Its translation: CASSQLPSGNYNEQFF. This sequence joins TRBV4-2 and TRBJ2-1, with 7 bases matching TRBD2. Germline V CDR1 and CDR2: LGHNA, YNFKEQ. V dropped 2 bases and J dropped 4; count of bases not matched to a gene: 8. The CDR3 loop spans 16 amino acids.

With regard to this clone: This CDR3 is also generated by other DNA sequences in the sample. The chain links TRBV18 to TRBJ2-2; weak D call: TRBD2 (6 bases). The CDR3 has 15 residues. Looked up from germline, CDR1 is KGHSH and CDR2 is LQKENI. Deletions cut 1 base from V and 0 bases from J, with 6 bases between. The CDR3 nucleotides read TGTGCCAGCTCACCACGGGGGGCGAACACCGGGGAGCTGTTTTTT. It specifies CASSPRGANTGELFF.

The V gene is TRBV30, the J gene TRBJ1-1; no clear D gene. The CDR3 totals 11 residues. The germline gives CDR1 GTSNPN, CDR2 SVGIG (reference sequence). Trimming left V 2 bases short and J 7 bases short, with 8 bases between. The CDR3 protein is CAWSRRYEAFF. For the CDR3, the DNA is TGTGCCTGGAGTCGGCGGTATGAAGCTTTCTTT.

The rearrangement links TRBV5-8 to TRBJ1-1; D unclear. CDR1 and CDR2 (germline): SGHTS, YDEGEE. V lost 0 bases, J lost 1 base, and 7 bases lay in between. The CDR3 contains 14 residues. The CDR3 nucleotides are TGTGCCAGCAGCTTGGGTCCGGGGAACACTGAAGCTTTCTTT. Its translation is CASSLGPGNTEAFF.

The J gene is TRBJ2-5, the V gene TRBV3-1 (or the pseudogene TRBV3-2); 8 positions agree with TRBD1. CDR1 is LGHDT and CDR2 is YNNKEL in the germline V gene (reference sequence). Losses at the gene ends were 1 base for V and 2 bases for J; bases not matched to a gene: 6. The CDR3 length is 16 residues. This CDR3 reads CASSQGGTGGQETQYF. CDR3 sequence (DNA): TGTGCCAGCAGCCAAGGCGGAACAGGGGGGCAAGAGACCCAGTACTTC.

The V call is TRBV20-1, the J call TRBJ2-5, with D maybe TRBD1 (6 bases). V lost 3 bases, J lost 5 bases, and 16 bases lay in between. Germline-derived CDR1 and CDR2 are DFQATT and SNEGSKA (reference sequence). CDR3 length equals 14 residues. The CDR3 protein is CSASPGTQGETQYF. The DNA for the CDR3 is TGCAGTGCTAGTCCCGGGACACAAGGGGAGACCCAGTACTTC.

This clone was recorded only once. This chain joins TRBV5-5 and TRBJ1-1; unclear D gene. Trimming pared 6 bases from V and 0 bases from J, leaving 15 bases between. Germline values: CDR1 SGHKS, CDR2 YYEKEE (reference sequence). CDR3 size: 15 residues. The CDR3 protein is CASTPGPGLNTEAFF. CDR3 bases: TGTGCCAGCACTCCCGGTCCAGGCCTGAACACTGAAGCTTTCTTT.

The gene calls are TRBV5-1 and TRBJ2-3; 10 positions agree with TRBD2. V trimming: 4 bases; J trimming: 4 bases; junction bases outside the gene matches: 9. This CDR3 contains 16 residues. Germline CDR1 SGHRS, CDR2 YFSETQ. CDR3 amino acids: CASSIWSGRGADTQYF. In DNA, the CDR3 is TGCGCCAGCAGCATTTGGAGCGGGAGGGGGGCAGATACGCAGTATTTT.

The CDR3 bases are TGTGCCAGCTCACCACTGTCCAACTCTGGGGCCAACGTCCTGACTTTC. Amino acid sequence: CASSPLSNSGANVLTF. The V gene is TRBV18, the J gene TRBJ2-6; D call uncertain. The CDR3 is 16 amino acids. Trimming removed 1 base at V and 0 bases at J, with 7 bases between. Looked up from germline, CDR1 is KGHSH and CDR2 is LQKENI. The full variable domain, its missing parts supplied by reference TRBV18 and TRBJ2-6, is NAGVMQNPRHLVRRRGQEARLRCSPMKGHSHVYWYRQLPEEGLKFMVYLQKENIIDESGMPKERFSAEFPKEGPSILRIQQVVRGDSAAYFCASSPLSNSGANVLTFGAGSRLTVL.

The rearrangement joins TRBV5-4 to TRBJ1-1; D is perhaps TRBD1 (5 bases). V shed 4 bases and J shed 0 bases, with 10 bases lying between them. The CDR3 has 14 residues. Germline lookup yields CDR1 SGHNT and CDR2 YYREEE (reference sequence). CDR3: CASSLTDLNTEAFF. CDR3 bases: TGTGCCAGCAGCCTGACAGATTTGAACACTGAAGCTTTCTTT. Together with reference TRBV5-4 and TRBJ1-1, the CDR3 gives the full variable domain: ETGVTQSPTHLIKTRGQQVTLRCSSQSGHNTVSWYQQALGQGPQFIFQYYREEENGRGNFPPRFSGLQFPNYSSELNVNALELDDSALYLCASSLTDLNTEAFFGQGTRLTVV.

The chain links TRBV11-2 to TRBJ1-3; 8 nucleotides line up with TRBD1. The J segment lost 1 base and the V segment lost 1 base, leaving 0 bases of the junction unmatched. The length of the CDR3 is 15 residues. Germline-derived CDR1 and CDR2 are SGHAT and FQNNGV. CDR3 sequence (DNA): TGTGCCAGCAGCTTAGGACAGGGGTCTGGAAACACCATATATTTT. Protein product: CASSLGQGSGNTIYF.

The rearrangement uses TRBV28 and TRBJ2-2; TRBD1 agrees at 7 bases. The V and J ends lost 6 bases and 0 bases, in that order; junction bases with no gene match: 22. The CDR3 runs 21 residues. CDR1 MDHEN and CDR2 SYDVKM come from the germline V gene. As DNA, the CDR3 is TGTGCCAGCAGGTCCCCGACAGGGTACTCACGGCTCCCTGCGAACACCGGGGAGCTGTTTTTT. This translates into CASRSPTGYSRLPANTGELFF.

J is TRBJ2-7 and V is TRBV11-2; 7 nucleotides agree with TRBD1. Germline lookup yields CDR1 SGHAT and CDR2 FQNNGV. J was trimmed by 4 bases and V by 5 bases; bases with no gene match: 11. This CDR3 contains 15 residues. The CDR3 bases are TGTGCCAGCAGCCAGGGACAGCTAGTTTTTTACGAGCAGTACTTC. Translating it yields CASSQGQLVFYEQYF.

The CDR3, as DNA: TGCGCCAGCAGCGAGGGACTCCAGACAGATACGCAGTATTTT. Protein: CASSEGLQTDTQYF. V and J are TRBV5-1 and TRBJ2-3; D may be TRBD2 (6 bases). Germline V gene lookup returns CDR1 SGHRS and CDR2 YFSETQ. Trimming cost V 4 bases and J 3 bases, with 12 bases left between them. The CDR3 has 14 residues.

V gene TRBV20-1 combines with J gene TRBJ2-1; possibly TRBD2 for D (6 bases). This CDR3 is built from 16 residues. V was cut by 3 bases and J by 9 bases, with 24 bases left in between. Per the germline V gene, CDR1 is DFQATT and CDR2 is SNEGSKA (reference sequence). The CDR3 spells CSASTEGIGDTGEQFF. The CDR3 DNA is TGCAGTGCTAGTACGGAGGGGATAGGGGATACCGGTGAGCAGTTCTTC.

This sequence joins TRBV19 and TRBJ2-1; TRBD2 matches 8 bases. This CDR3 has 15 amino acids. CDR1 and CDR2 from the germline V gene are LNHDA and SQIVND (reference sequence). Trimming at V came to 1 base and at J to 8 bases, leaving 7 bases not matched to a gene. The chain's CDR3 is CASSIGGSGVYEQFF. Here the CDR3 DNA reads TGTGCCAGTAGTATAGGGGGTAGCGGGGTATATGAGCAGTTCTTC.

DNA for the CDR3: TGTGCCAGCAGTTTACCCAGGGGGGCCGCCACTGAAGCTTTCTTT. Protein product: CASSLPRGAATEAFF. The chain combines TRBV28 with TRBJ1-1; 7 nucleotides match TRBD1. This CDR3 is built from 15 residues. Germline CDR1 is MDHEN and CDR2 is SYDVKM. With 2 bases clipped from V and 4 bases from J, the junction kept 7 bases outside the gene matches.

The chain is built from TRBV9 and TRBJ2-1; D may be TRBD1 (6 bases). The CDR3 is made up of 14 amino acids. CDR1 and CDR2 from the germline V gene are SGDLS and YYNGEE. The V and J ends lost 4 bases and 2 bases respectively, with 10 bases between them. The CDR3 region is CASSNTGPYNEQFF. The CDR3 DNA reads as TGTGCCAGCAGCAACACAGGGCCCTACAATGAGCAGTTCTTC. Full variable domain (outside the CDR3, taken from reference TRBV9 and TRBJ2-1): DSGVTQTPKHLITATGQRVTLRCSPRSGDLSVYWYQQSLDQGLQFLIQYYNGEERAKGNILERFSAQQFPDLHSELNLSSLELGDSALYFCASSNTGPYNEQFFGPGTRLTVL.

This chain uses TRBV5-1 with TRBJ2-7; 9 nucleotides match TRBD2. The CDR3 length is 17 residues. J was trimmed by 0 bases and V by 1 base; bases with no gene match: 8. Germline CDR1 is SGHRS and CDR2 is YFSETQ. In nucleotides, the CDR3 is TGCGCCAGCAGCTTGAGTTTGGCGGGAGGGATCTCCTACGAGCAGTACTTC. The encoded protein is CASSLSLAGGISYEQYF.

The chain joins TRBV3-1 (or the pseudogene TRBV3-2) to TRBJ2-1; maybe TRBD1 (6 bases). The CDR3 runs 14 residues. V lost 6 bases, J lost 4 bases, and 13 bases lay in between. CDR1 LGHDT and CDR2 YNNKEL come from the germline V gene (reference sequence). The CDR3 reads CASRPTGKYNEQFF. CDR3 nucleotides: TGTGCCAGCAGGCCTACAGGGAAGTACAATGAGCAGTTCTTC.

This CDR3 is CASSRPGGSMSYNEQFF. CDR3 sequence (DNA): TGTGCCAGCAGCCGCCCCGGAGGGTCAATGTCCTACAATGAGCAGTTCTTC. V gene TRBV3-1 (or the pseudogene TRBV3-2) combines with J gene TRBJ2-1; perhaps TRBD2 as D (6 bases). Germline CDR1 and CDR2: LGHDT and YNNKEL (reference sequence). The CDR3 has 17 residues. Trimming stripped 4 bases from V and 1 base from J, with 17 bases between.

The table lists this clone with a count of one. This chain uses TRBV4-1 with TRBJ2-7, with 7 bases matching TRBD1. This CDR3 has 15 residues. Trimming removed 0 bases from V and 4 bases from J; junction bases left unmatched: 6. Germline V gives CDR1 MGHRA, CDR2 YSYEKL. The CDR3 protein is CASSQEQGSLYEQYF. Here the CDR3 DNA reads TGCGCCAGCAGCCAAGAACAGGGGAGTCTTTACGAGCAGTACTTC.